Shown below are 17 T cell receptor beta chains from a single sample sequenced in a study of CD8 T cells in ankylosing spondylitis. Study-level results: What seemed typical of ankylosing spondylitis blood was a TCR beta motif built from several highly homologous variants.

TCRdb redid the calling of the 5' RACE reads with MiXCR, one entry per CDR3 protein. Of roughly 700,000 distinct CDR3 sequences listed, 15% to 20% are singletons. These receptors' antigens are unknown. Sequencing was done on a sample of blood, either unsorted or a sorted T cell fraction (not recorded which). These receptors were taken from a male donor with ankylosing spondylitis.

This clonotype was detected a few times. J is TRBJ2-2 and V is TRBV12-3 or TRBV12-4; 10 nucleotides align to TRBD1. V gave up 6 bases and J gave up 1 base; unmatched junction bases: 11. There are 18 residues in the CDR3. The CDR3 DNA reads TGTGCCAGCAGCCCGGGACAGGGGAAATCTCTGAACACCGGGGAGCTGTTTTTT. Encoded protein: CASSPGQGKSLNTGELFF.

The chain couples TRBV5-6 to TRBJ1-6; a weak D match, TRBD1 (5 bases). CDR3 length: 17 residues. Germline loops: CDR1 SGHDT, CDR2 YYEEEE. The ends were cut back, 2 bases at V and 0 bases at J, with 12 bases in the middle. The CDR3 nucleotides read TGTGCCAGCAGCTTCACGACAGCCAGCTCCTATAATTCACCCCTCCACTTT. This codes for CASSFTTASSYNSPLHF.

The CDR3 reads CSAMGENSYNEQFF. CDR3 in DNA: TGCAGTGCTATGGGGGAAAACTCCTACAATGAGCAGTTCTTC. The chain uses TRBV20-1 and TRBJ2-1; TRBD1 or TRBD2 may be the D gene (5 bases each). Trimming took 4 bases from V and 0 from J, leaving 10 bases between them. CDR1 DFQATT and CDR2 SNEGSKA come from the germline V gene (reference sequence). This CDR3 comprises 14 residues.

The sample holds a few counts of this clonotype. The chain couples TRBV9 to TRBJ2-7; 12 positions agree with TRBD2. With 0 bases clipped from V and 5 bases from J, the junction kept 3 bases outside the gene matches. CDR3 length: 15 amino acids. Germline values: CDR1 SGDLS, CDR2 YYNGEE. This CDR3 is CASSVGLAGVNEQYF. The CDR3 DNA follows: TGTGCCAGCAGCGTAGGACTAGCGGGAGTTAACGAGCAGTACTTC. The full variable domain, rest sourced from reference TRBV9 and TRBJ2-7, is DSGVTQTPKHLITATGQRVTLRCSPRSGDLSVYWYQQSLDQGLQFLIQYYNGEERAKGNILERFSAQQFPDLHSELNLSSLELGDSALYFCASSVGLAGVNEQYFGPGTRLTVT.

This clonotype was detected a few times. The chain employs TRBV4-1 and TRBJ2-1; D might be TRBD1 or TRBD2, each matching 5 bases. The CDR3 extends over 15 amino acids. CDR1 is MGHRA, CDR2 YSYEKL, per germline. Trimming removed 4 bases from V and 2 bases from J, with 12 bases in between. This CDR3 is CASSPGHITYNEQFF. CDR3 coding DNA: TGCGCCAGCAGCCCGGGGCATATCACCTACAATGAGCAGTTCTTC.

The genes are TRBV30 and TRBJ1-5; D is unresolved. V lost 2 bases, J lost 5 bases, and 7 bases lay in between. This CDR3 has 12 amino acids. Per germline, CDR1 GTSNPN and CDR2 SVGIG (reference sequence). The CDR3 sequence is CAWSPGHQPQHF. CDR3 bases: TGTGCCTGGAGTCCCGGGCATCAGCCCCAGCATTTT.

The V and J genes are TRBV6-2 or TRBV6-3 and TRBJ1-2; tentatively, D is TRBD1 (6 bases). V was cut by 10 bases and J by 7 bases, with 22 bases left in between. Germline V gene lookup returns CDR1 MNHEY and CDR2 SVGEGT. This CDR3 region has 14 residues. DNA of the CDR3: TGTGCCACCACTCCCTGGACAGTAAATGCTGGCTACACCTTC. It specifies CATTPWTVNAGYTF.

The chain couples TRBV10-3 to TRBJ1-5; D gene unclear. The germline V gene encodes CDR1 ENHRY and CDR2 SYGVKD. V gave up 0 bases and J gave up 4 bases, with 16 bases separating them. The CDR3 extends over 17 amino acids. The chain's CDR3 is CAISESKGGVSNQPQHF. CDR3 coding DNA: TGTGCCATCAGTGAGTCGAAGGGTGGGGTTTCGAATCAGCCCCAGCATTTT.

The genes are TRBV29-1 and TRBJ2-3; 14 nucleotides align to TRBD2. There are 14 residues in the CDR3. J lost 3 bases, V lost 6 bases, and 2 bases had no gene match. Germline-derived CDR1 and CDR2 are SQVTM and ANQGSEA. The DNA of the CDR3 is TGCAGCGTGTGGACTAGCGGGGGGACAGATACGCAGTATTTT. This encodes CSVWTSGGTDTQYF.

This clonotype occurred a few times. The chain is built from TRBV20-1 and TRBJ2-2, with TRBD2 as a possible D gene (6 bases). This CDR3 region has 13 residues. V was pared by 6 bases and J by 4 bases, with 12 bases between. Germline V lookup: CDR1 DFQATT, CDR2 SNEGSKA (reference sequence). The CDR3 DNA is TGCAGTGCCCGAGGGCGGGGCACCGGGGAGCTGTTTTTT. Translating gives CSARGRGTGELFF.

The V call is TRBV5-6, the J call TRBJ2-7, with a weak D call TRBD1 (5 bases). The CDR3 is 12 residues long. The germline V and J ends were trimmed by 4 bases and 13 bases, with 18 bases remaining between them. Germline V gene sequence: CDR1 SGHDT, CDR2 YYEEEE. CDR3 nucleotide sequence: TGTGCCAGCAGCCCGACTCAGGGAAGGGTCTACTTC. Translation: CASSPTQGRVYF. Variable domain in full (rest from reference TRBV5-6 and TRBJ2-7): DAGVTQSPTHLIKTRGQQVTLRCSPKSGHDTVSWYQQALGQGPQFIFQYYEEEERQRGNFPDRFSGHQFPNYSSELNVNALLLGDSALYLCASSPTQGRVYFGPGTRLTVT.

This clonotype was counted ten times or more. The chain couples TRBV15 to TRBJ1-5; D is ambiguous. CDR1 LNHNV and CDR2 YYDKDF come from the germline V gene (reference sequence). V shed 5 bases and J shed 4 bases, with 9 bases lying between them. This CDR3 region has 13 residues. The CDR3 DNA follows: TGTGCCACCAGCCGACGGACTAATCAGCCCCAGCATTTT. Translating it yields CATSRRTNQPQHF.

This clonotype was detected a few times. The chain employs TRBV5-1 and TRBJ1-2; no definite D call. Germline V lookup: CDR1 SGHRS, CDR2 YFSETQ. The CDR3 contains 16 residues. V lost 4 bases and J lost 1, with 17 bases in between. CDR3 DNA: TGCGCCAGCAGCCGCGGTGTGGGTCAGGTTAACTATGGCTACACCTTC. It is translated as CASSRGVGQVNYGYTF.

This clonotype was observed a few times. The chain carries TRBV12-3 or TRBV12-4 and TRBJ2-1; 11 bases are shared with TRBD2. V dropped 3 bases and J dropped 7; count of bases not matched to a gene: 8. The CDR3 sequence is 16 residues long. The CDR3 DNA sequence: TGTGCCAGCAGTTTGGTAGCGGGAGGGCTACATAATGAGCAGTTCTTC. Translated, it gives CASSLVAGGLHNEQFF.

Here the CDR3 DNA reads TGCGCCAGCAGCGAGGGGAGTGGCTACAATGAGCAGTTCTTC. Its protein product is CASSEGSGYNEQFF. The chain has TRBV5-1 and TRBJ2-1, with D possibly being TRBD1 or TRBD2 (5 bases each). The V end was cut by 4 bases, the J end by 3 bases, with 11 bases between. Germline CDR1 is SGHRS and CDR2 is YFSETQ. There are 14 residues in the CDR3.

The V gene is TRBV27, the J gene TRBJ2-5; 7 bases align to TRBD1. The CDR3 extends over 12 amino acids. V shed 10 bases and J 3 bases; nucleotides not matched to a gene: 5. Germline V gives CDR1 MNHEY, CDR2 SMNVEV (reference sequence). The CDR3, as DNA: TGTGCCACCCTCGACAGGGAAGAGACCCAGTACTTC. It specifies CATLDREETQYF.

This clonotype was observed at least ten times. The rearrangement links TRBV28 to TRBJ1-4, with 10 bases matching TRBD1. Germline lookup yields CDR1 MDHEN and CDR2 SYDVKM. This CDR3 region has 16 residues. V dropped 6 bases and J dropped 4; count of bases not matched to a gene: 8. The CDR3 nucleotides are TGTGCCAGCAGACCCGGGACAGGGGCCATTAATGAAAAACTGTTTTTT. Translated, it gives CASRPGTGAINEKLFF.